Following are 8 T cell receptor beta chains from one sample sequenced in a study of preoperative IRX-2 immunotherapy in early breast cancer. Treatment specified: preoperative locoregional IRX-2 cytokine immunotherapy. Sequencing was performed with immunoSEQ multiplex PCR; in TCRdb, only in-frame clones are kept and a portion is missing. The profile covers about 33,000 clones, with roughly nine tenths appearing a single time and roughly 1.6% taken by the ten largest. The material was tumor tissue, obtained after IRX-2 immunotherapy. Receptors were obtained from a human donor with breast cancer.

The V gene is TRBV6-7, the J gene TRBJ1-5; perhaps TRBD1 as D (5 bases). TRBV6-7 is identified as an open reading frame with a role that is uncertain. V lost 5 bases and J 5 bases, leaving 16 bases between the germline ends. The CDR3 totals 15 residues. CDR3 protein: CASSTPRGMDQPQHF. The CDR3 DNA follows: TGTGCCAGCAGTACCCCCCGGGGCATGGATCAGCCCCAGCATTTT.

The chain uses TRBV6-8 and TRBJ2-1, with 7 bases lining up with TRBD1. Per germline, CDR1 MNHGY and CDR2 SAAAGT. The CDR3 has 15 residues. With 6 bases clipped from V and 9 bases from J, the junction kept 14 bases outside the gene matches. The CDR3 bases are TGTGCCAGCAGGACACAGGGGTCCTTGGGGACTGAGCAGTTCTTC. Translated: CASRTQGSLGTEQFF.

The chain couples TRBV18 to TRBJ1-2; D might be TRBD1 (5 bases). V shed 3 bases and J shed 0 bases, with 11 bases lying between them. The CDR3 has 15 amino acids. CDR1 is KGHSH and CDR2 is LQKENI in the germline V gene. The CDR3, as DNA: TGTGCCAGCTCACCCCTGGACACAACTAACTATGGCTACACCTTC. This codes for CASSPLDTTNYGYTF. The whole variable domain, filled in from reference TRBV18 and TRBJ1-2, reads NAGVMQNPRHLVRRRGQEARLRCSPMKGHSHVYWYRQLPEEGLKFMVYLQKENIIDESGMPKERFSAEFPKEGPSILRIQQVVRGDSAAYFCASSPLDTTNYGYTFGSGTRLTVV.

The rearrangement links TRBV6-8 to TRBJ2-5; 7 positions match TRBD1. This CDR3 region has 14 residues. J lost 2 bases, V lost 6 bases, and 6 bases had no gene match. The V gene's germline CDR1 is MNHGY and CDR2 SAAAGT. The CDR3 is CASSRAGGQETQYF. CDR3 in DNA: TGTGCCAGCAGCCGAGCAGGGGGACAAGAGACCCAGTACTTC.

The rearrangement links TRBV6-8 to TRBJ2-7; weak D call: TRBD1 (5 bases). The CDR3 is made up of 13 amino acids. The germline V gene has CDR1 MNHGY and CDR2 SAAAGT. Trimming stripped 6 bases from V and 1 base from J, with 10 bases between. The CDR3 nucleotides are TGTGCCAGCAGATTGACAGCATCCTACGAGCAGTACGTC. This encodes CASRLTASYEQYV.

Remarks on this clone: The junction and the germline gene differ at one end; a read error may be behind it. V and J are TRBV6-8 and TRBJ1-1; TRBD1 matches 8 bases. The CDR3 is made up of 15 amino acids. Germline loops: CDR1 MNHGY, CDR2 SAAAGT. This chain's CDR3 is CAISLGQGGITEAFF. The CDR3 region has the DNA TGTGCCATCAGTCTAGGACAGGGAGGCATCACTGAAGCTTTCTTT.

This clone was seen only a few times. The chain links TRBV6-8 to TRBJ1-6, with 8 nucleotides matching TRBD1. The CDR3 is 16 residues long. Germline V gene data show CDR1 as MNHGY and CDR2 as SAAAGT. Germline trimming cut 7 bases from V and 8 bases from J; bases unmatched to any gene: 13. The CDR3 DNA reads TGTGCCAGCAATAAGCAGGGGGCGCGGTTGGATTCACCCCTCCACTTT. Encoded protein: CASNKQGARLDSPLHF.

The chain carries TRBV12-5 and TRBJ2-7, with 7 bases matching TRBD1. This CDR3 has 15 residues. Germline CDR1 reads LGHNT; CDR2 reads FRNRAP. After removal of 5 bases from V and 3 bases from J, the junction contained 10 bases not matched to a gene. The CDR3 DNA sequence: TGTGCTAGTGGTACAGCCGGGACAGAAGTCTACGAGCAGTACTTC. As protein: CASGTAGTEVYEQYF.